This TCR beta chain originates from a study of T cells in Graves' hyperthyroidism and ophthalmopathy. TCR beta CDR3 region amplification was performed from RNA transcripts. A first-round RT-PCR of the TCR CDR3 used the HTBI primer set. TCRdb re-called the multiplex PCR reads through MiXCR, storing one row per CDR3 protein. This table has 660,000 or so distinct CDR3 sequences, about 45% appearing once. This clonotype was seen a few times. CDR1 and CDR2 from the germline V gene are SNHLY and FYNNEI. V gave up 5 bases and J gave up 4 bases; unmatched junction bases: 12. This CDR3 region has 16 residues. The chain links TRBV2 to TRBJ1-1; TRBD1 matches 8 bases. The sample taken for sequencing was peripheral blood or thyroid tissue (not recorded which). This TCR came from an adult man with Graves' disease, either hyperthyroidism or ophthalmopathy (not recorded which). This CDR3 reads CASSLPGQGTGTEAFF. The CDR3 nucleotides read TGTGCCAGCAGTTTACCCGGACAGGGAACGGGCACTGAAGCTTTCTTT.